These 8 T cell receptor beta chains originate from one sample sequenced in a study of blood T cell repertoires in COVID-19. Sequencing was performed with immunoSEQ multiplex PCR; in TCRdb, only in-frame clones are kept and a portion is missing. The sample yields about 310,000 clones, 75% to 90% seen once. Sequenced sample: PBMCs or T cells enriched from blood (not recorded which). The receptors were sampled from a man aged 60 to 69 who had recovered from COVID-19.

CDR3 amino acids: CASSQDGRAGANVLTF. As DNA, the CDR3 is TGTGCCAGCAGCCAAGACGGGAGGGCTGGGGCCAACGTCCTGACTTTC. The chain joins TRBV4-2 to TRBJ2-6, with 8 bases identical to TRBD2. The CDR3 sequence is 16 residues long. The ends lost 0 bases at V and 2 bases at J; junction bases unmatched: 0. Germline CDR1 and CDR2: LGHNA and YNFKEQ.

A single count supports this clone. The gene calls are TRBV28 and TRBJ1-1, with D unclear. CDR1 and CDR2 from the germline V gene are MDHEN and SYDVKM. Trimming cost V 2 bases and J 1 base, with 11 bases left between them. The CDR3 covers 15 residues. The chain's CDR3 is CASSLLGRGNTEAFF. As DNA, the CDR3 is TGTGCCAGCAGTTTACTTGGGCGGGGGAACACTGAAGCTTTCTTT.

This chain joins TRBV5-1 and TRBJ2-1, with 9 bases matching TRBD1. CDR1 is SGHRS, CDR2 YFSETQ, per germline. V gave up 4 bases and J gave up 2 bases; unmatched junction bases: 4. This CDR3 contains 15 residues. CDR3 nucleotide sequence: TGCGCCAGCAGCGGACAGGGGTCACCCTACAATGAGCAGTTCTTC. Amino acids: CASSGQGSPYNEQFF.

This clone was counted only a few times. This sequence joins TRBV7-9 and TRBJ1-5, with a possible D match to TRBD1 (5 bases). The germline gives CDR1 SEHNR, CDR2 FQNEAQ (reference sequence). The CDR3 spans 16 residues. V was pared by 5 bases and J by 2 bases, with 16 bases between. The CDR3 DNA reads TGTGCCAGCAGCAATTCAGGGTATAGGGGCAATCAGCCCCAGCATTTT. This sequence encodes CASSNSGYRGNQPQHF.

The J gene is TRBJ2-7, the V gene TRBV3-1 (or the pseudogene TRBV3-2); no reliable D call. This CDR3 contains 12 residues. Per the germline V gene, CDR1 is LGHDT and CDR2 is YNNKEL (reference sequence). V lost 0 bases to trimming and J lost 7 bases, with 7 bases between them. The CDR3 loop reads CASSQDAREQYF. The CDR3 region has the DNA TGTGCCAGCAGCCAAGACGCACGGGAGCAGTACTTC.

The chain has TRBV2 and TRBJ1-5; D ambiguous. In germline, CDR1 is SNHLY, CDR2 FYNNEI. The CDR3 loop spans 15 amino acids. Trimming took off 3 bases at V and 4 bases at J, with 13 bases between the two ends. The CDR3 region is CASSDNSQDNQPQHF. CDR3 nucleotide sequence: TGTGCCAGCAGTGATAATTCCCAGGATAATCAGCCCCAGCATTTT.

The V gene is TRBV19, the J gene TRBJ1-5; 9 bases agree with TRBD1. This CDR3 has 17 amino acids. Germline CDR1 reads LNHDA; CDR2 reads SQIVND (reference sequence). V dropped 3 bases and J dropped 2; count of bases not matched to a gene: 8. The CDR3 DNA reads TGTGCCAGTAGTATTTATAGGACAGGGGTGCGCAATCAGCCCCAGCATTTT. Its protein is CASSIYRTGVRNQPQHF.

This sequence joins TRBV29-1 and TRBJ2-5, with D possibly matching TRBD2 (5 bases). The V gene lost 2 bases and the J gene lost 13 bases, with 14 bases spanning the gap. The CDR3 spans 11 residues. Germline-derived CDR1 and CDR2 are SQVTM and ANQGSEA. The CDR3 is CSVERRSVLYF. In DNA, the CDR3 is TGCAGCGTTGAAAGGAGGTCCGTACTGTACTTC.